A single sample is the source of the 13 T cell receptor beta chains below, sequenced in a study of CD4 and CD8 cells across lung adenocarcinoma regions. MiXCR was run by TCRdb on the PCR reads, yielding one entry per CDR3 protein. The sample yields 14,000 or so distinct CDR3 sequences, roughly 45% seen once. The sequenced sample was CD4+ T cells from the center of a lung tumor. The receptors shown here come from a male donor with lung adenocarcinoma. The CD4 and CD8 labels of this study may be unreliable.

Many counts were recorded for this clonotype. The V and J genes are TRBV6-2 or TRBV6-3 and TRBJ2-1, with TRBD2 identical over 10 bases. The DNA matches TRBJ2-7 better at its end, which makes the J call doubtful. Germline V lookup: CDR1 MNHEY, CDR2 SVGEGT. CDR3 length equals 14 residues. CDR3 sequence (DNA): TGTGCCAGCACCCCTAGCGGGAGTTCGGGGGAGCAGTACTTC. Translating gives CASTPSGSSGEQYF.

The gene calls are TRBV27 and TRBJ2-3; D may be TRBD2 (5 bases). The J call is doubtful: the DNA matches TRBJ2-7 better. The CDR3 runs 15 residues. CDR1 is MNHEY, CDR2 SMNVEV, per germline (reference sequence). CDR3 residues: CASRTGFQYKNTQYF. CDR3 coding DNA: TGTGCCAGCAGGACGGGATTTCAATACAAAAACACGCAGTACTTC.

In this sample, this clonotype is medium-sized. The chain uses TRBV10-2 and TRBJ2-3; TRBD2 aligns across 8 bases. This CDR3 is built from 15 residues. V shed 6 bases and J 2 bases; nucleotides not matched to a gene: 7. Per germline, CDR1 WSHSY and CDR2 SAAADI. CDR3 residues: CASRRTSGNTDTQYF. CDR3 coding DNA: TGCGCCAGCAGGAGAACTAGCGGCAACACAGATACGCAGTATTTT.

This clonotype was picked up many times. The chain is built from TRBV6-1 and TRBJ1-1; 11 bases fit TRBD1. Germline assignment: CDR1 MNHNS and CDR2 SASEGT. Trimming took 6 bases from V and 5 from J; bases not matched to a gene: 8. This CDR3 has 15 amino acids. The DNA of the CDR3 is TGTGCCAGCAGCCTCAGGGACAGGGGGGGTACTGAAGCTTTCTTT. Its translation: CASSLRDRGGTEAFF.

By share, this clonotype ranks as medium-sized. The chain recombines TRBV6-1 with TRBJ2-5; 9 nucleotides align to TRBD2. Trimming at V came to 4 bases and at J to 4 bases, leaving 7 bases not matched to a gene. The germline gives CDR1 MNHNS, CDR2 SASEGT. The CDR3 is 15 amino acids. In nucleotides, the CDR3 is TGTGCCAGCAGTGTGGAGGCGGGAGGGCCAGAGACCCAGTACTTC. It translates to CASSVEAGGPETQYF.

This clonotype was counted a few times. DNA of the CDR3: TGTGCCAGCAGCCGGACAGGTTCCCGGAACACTGAAGCTTTCTTT. Translation: CASSRTGSRNTEAFF. V gene TRBV12-3 or TRBV12-4 combines with J gene TRBJ1-1, with TRBD1 matching 7 bases. The CDR3 totals 15 residues. Trimming cost V 6 bases and J 1 base; bases outside gene matches: 8.

The chain has TRBV6-1 and TRBJ2-1, with 13 bases lining up with TRBD2. The length of the CDR3 is 15 residues. The germline V gene has CDR1 MNHNS and CDR2 SASEGT. After removal of 7 bases from V and 10 bases from J, the junction contained 10 bases not matched to a gene. As DNA, the CDR3 is TGTGCCAGCAAACTAGCGGGAGGGCCCATTTCCGAGCAGTTCTTC. Protein sequence: CASKLAGGPISEQFF.

This clonotype was detected ten times or more. The rearrangement joins TRBV6-5 to TRBJ1-2, with D tentatively TRBD1 (6 bases). The CDR3 sequence is 13 residues long. V lost 4 bases and J lost 4, with 10 bases in between. CDR1 and CDR2 (germline): MNHEY, SVGAGI. Written as DNA, the CDR3 is TGTGCCAGCAGTTGGGACAATCTCTATGGCTACACCTTC. Residues: CASSWDNLYGYTF.

The chain uses TRBV6-1 and TRBJ2-5; D possibly uses TRBD1 or TRBD2 (7 bases each). Matching the DNA end better, TRBJ2-3 makes the J call doubtful. The germline gives CDR1 MNHNS, CDR2 SASEGT. The CDR3 sequence is 14 residues long. The chain's CDR3 is CAGRGGRDAETQYF. CDR3 DNA: TGTGCGGGCAGGGGGGGCCGGGACGCAGAGACCCAGTATTTT.

The gene calls are TRBV6-5 and TRBJ1-1; tentatively, D is TRBD1 (5 bases). The V and J ends lost 0 bases and 4 bases respectively, with 15 bases between them. CDR1 is MNHEY and CDR2 is SVGAGI in the germline V gene. The CDR3 spans 16 residues. The CDR3 loop is CASSYSSSGGSTEAFF. The CDR3 DNA follows: TGTGCCAGCAGTTACTCGAGTAGCGGGGGATCCACTGAAGCTTTCTTT.

This clonotype showed up just a few times. J is TRBJ2-5 and V is TRBV20-1; 8 bases fit TRBD1. The length of the CDR3 is 13 residues. CDR1 DFQATT and CDR2 SNEGSKA come from the germline V gene (reference sequence). J was trimmed by 5 bases and V by 2 bases; bases with no gene match: 4. The CDR3: CSARRTGRETQYF. CDR3 coding DNA: TGCAGTGCTAGACGGACAGGGAGGGAGACCCAGTACTTC.

The chain links TRBV6-5 to TRBJ2-1; a possible D gene is TRBD2 (6 bases). Germline CDR1 is MNHEY and CDR2 is SVGAGI. The CDR3 contains 16 residues. The V and J ends lost 4 bases and 0 bases respectively, with 13 bases between them. CDR3 in amino acids: CASSSSGPSSYNEQFF. CDR3 nucleotide sequence: TGTGCCAGCAGTTCGAGCGGGCCGAGCTCCTACAATGAGCAGTTCTTC.

This clonotype was found many times. CDR3 loop: CASSKQGVREQFF. The CDR3 bases are TGTGCCAGCAGTAAACAGGGGGTAAGGGAGCAGTTCTTC. V is TRBV6-1 and J is TRBJ2-1; 8 bases map to TRBD1. The CDR3 totals 13 residues. Germline V gene data show CDR1 as MNHNS and CDR2 as SASEGT. V lost 5 bases and J lost 10; bases outside the gene matches: 7.